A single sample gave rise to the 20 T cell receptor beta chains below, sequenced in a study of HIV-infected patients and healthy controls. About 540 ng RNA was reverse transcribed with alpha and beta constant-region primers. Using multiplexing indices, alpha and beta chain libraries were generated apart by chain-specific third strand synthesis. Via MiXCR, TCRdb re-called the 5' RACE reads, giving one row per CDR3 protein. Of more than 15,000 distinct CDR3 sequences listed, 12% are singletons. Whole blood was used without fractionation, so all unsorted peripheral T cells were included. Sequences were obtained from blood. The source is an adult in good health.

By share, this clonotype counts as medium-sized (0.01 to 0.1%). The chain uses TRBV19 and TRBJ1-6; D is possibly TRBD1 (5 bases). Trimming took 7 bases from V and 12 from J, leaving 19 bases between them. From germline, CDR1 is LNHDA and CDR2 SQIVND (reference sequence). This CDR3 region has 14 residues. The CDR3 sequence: CASKRIGGSEPLHF. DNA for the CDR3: TGTGCCAGTAAAAGAATCGGGGGATCGGAACCCCTCCACTTT.

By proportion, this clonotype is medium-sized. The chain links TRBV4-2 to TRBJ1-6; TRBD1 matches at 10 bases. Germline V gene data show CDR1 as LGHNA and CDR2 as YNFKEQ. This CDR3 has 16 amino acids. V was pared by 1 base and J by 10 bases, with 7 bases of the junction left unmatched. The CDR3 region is CASSQAAGTGVSPLHF. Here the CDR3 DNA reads TGTGCCAGCAGCCAAGCCGCCGGGACAGGGGTCTCACCCCTCCACTTT.

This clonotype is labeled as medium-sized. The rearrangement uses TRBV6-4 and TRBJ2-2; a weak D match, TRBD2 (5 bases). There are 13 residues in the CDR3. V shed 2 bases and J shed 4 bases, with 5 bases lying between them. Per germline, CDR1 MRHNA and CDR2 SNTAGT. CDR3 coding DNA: TGTGCCAGCAGTGACACTAGCACCGGGGAGCTGTTTTTT. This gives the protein CASSDTSTGELFF.

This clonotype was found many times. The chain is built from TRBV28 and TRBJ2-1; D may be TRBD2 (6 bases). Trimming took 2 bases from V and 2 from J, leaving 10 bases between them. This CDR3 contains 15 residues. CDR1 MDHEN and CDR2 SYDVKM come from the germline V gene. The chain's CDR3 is CASSLAGLTYNEQFF. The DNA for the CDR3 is TGTGCCAGCAGTTTAGCGGGATTAACCTACAATGAGCAGTTCTTC. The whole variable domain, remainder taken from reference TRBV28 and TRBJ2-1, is DVKVTQSSRYLVKRTGEKVFLECVQDMDHENMFWYRQDPGLGLRLIYFSYDVKMKEKGDIPEGYSVSREKKERFSLILESASTNQTSMYLCASSLAGLTYNEQFFGPGTRLTVL.

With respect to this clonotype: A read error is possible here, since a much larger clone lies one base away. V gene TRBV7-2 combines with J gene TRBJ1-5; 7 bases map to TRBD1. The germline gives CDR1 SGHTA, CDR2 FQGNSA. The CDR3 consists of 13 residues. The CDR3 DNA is TGTGCCAGCAGCGACAGGGAGGATCAGCCCCAGCGTTTT. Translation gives CASSDREDQPQRF.

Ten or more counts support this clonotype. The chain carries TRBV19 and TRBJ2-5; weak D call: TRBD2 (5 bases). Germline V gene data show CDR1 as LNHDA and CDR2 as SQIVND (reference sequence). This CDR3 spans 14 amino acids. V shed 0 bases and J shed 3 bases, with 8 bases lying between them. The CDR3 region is CASSIDMEEETQYF. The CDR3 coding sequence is TGTGCCAGTAGTATAGACATGGAGGAAGAGACCCAGTACTTC.

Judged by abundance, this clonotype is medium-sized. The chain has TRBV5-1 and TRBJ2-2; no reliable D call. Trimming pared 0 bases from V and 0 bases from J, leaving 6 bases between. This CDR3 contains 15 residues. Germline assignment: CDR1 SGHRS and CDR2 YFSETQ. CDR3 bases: TGCGCCAGCAGCTTGGACCCGACGAACACCGGGGAGCTGTTTTTT. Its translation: CASSLDPTNTGELFF.

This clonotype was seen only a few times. CDR3 nucleotide sequence: TGTGCCAGCAGCCAACAGAGGGGGCACACTGAAGCTTTCTTT. It is translated as CASSQQRGHTEAFF. This chain joins TRBV12-3 or TRBV12-4 and TRBJ1-1; 7 bases are a match to TRBD1. This CDR3 region has 14 residues. Trimming took 6 bases from V and 3 from J; bases not matched to a gene: 7.

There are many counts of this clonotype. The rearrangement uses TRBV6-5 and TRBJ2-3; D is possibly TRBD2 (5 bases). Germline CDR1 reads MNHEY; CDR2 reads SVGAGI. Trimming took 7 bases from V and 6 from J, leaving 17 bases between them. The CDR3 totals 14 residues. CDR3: CASKGTGNGDTQYF. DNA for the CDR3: TGTGCCAGCAAAGGAACGGGAAACGGGGATACGCAGTATTTT.

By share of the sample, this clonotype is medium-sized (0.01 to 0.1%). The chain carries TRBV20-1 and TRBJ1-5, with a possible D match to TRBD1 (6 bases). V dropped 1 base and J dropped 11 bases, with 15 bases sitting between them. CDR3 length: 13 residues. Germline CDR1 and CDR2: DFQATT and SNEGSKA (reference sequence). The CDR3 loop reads CSARGGGRPAQHF. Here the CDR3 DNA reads TGCAGTGCTAGAGGGGGGGGCCGTCCTGCCCAGCATTTT.

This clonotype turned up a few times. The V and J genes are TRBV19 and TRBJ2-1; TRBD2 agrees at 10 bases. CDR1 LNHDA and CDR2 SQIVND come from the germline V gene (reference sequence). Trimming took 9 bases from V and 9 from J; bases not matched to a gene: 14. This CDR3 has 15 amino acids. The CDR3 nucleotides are TGTGCCAGCAATGCCGCCAGCGGGGGGGCCCTTGAGCAGTTCTTC. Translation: CASNAASGGALEQFF.

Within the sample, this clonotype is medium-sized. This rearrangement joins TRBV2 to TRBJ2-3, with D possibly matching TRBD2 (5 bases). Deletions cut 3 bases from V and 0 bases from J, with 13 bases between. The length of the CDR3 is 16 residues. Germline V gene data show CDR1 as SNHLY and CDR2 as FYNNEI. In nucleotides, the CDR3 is TGTGCCAGCAGTGAGACGGAGGCGGGTAGCACAGATACGCAGTATTTT. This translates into CASSETEAGSTDTQYF.

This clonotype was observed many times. The CDR3 DNA follows: TGTGCCAGCAGTTTGGAGGGGGGAGCTAAACCTTATTTT. It is translated as CASSLEGGAKPYF. The V call is TRBV12-3 or TRBV12-4, the J call TRBJ2-3; D may match TRBD1 or TRBD2 (6 bases each). The CDR3 covers 13 residues. The germline V and J ends were trimmed by 3 bases and 15 bases, with 19 bases remaining between them.

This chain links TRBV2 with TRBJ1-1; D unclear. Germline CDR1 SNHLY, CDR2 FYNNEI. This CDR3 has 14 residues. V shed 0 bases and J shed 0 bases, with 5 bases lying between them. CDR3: CASSEANMNTEAFF. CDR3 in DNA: TGTGCCAGCAGTGAAGCAAATATGAACACTGAAGCTTTCTTT.

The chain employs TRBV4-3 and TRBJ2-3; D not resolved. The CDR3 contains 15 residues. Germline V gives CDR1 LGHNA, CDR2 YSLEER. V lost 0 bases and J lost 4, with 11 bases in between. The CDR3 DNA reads TGCGCCAGCAGCCAAGAGACCCAAGTCCCAGATACGCAGTATTTT. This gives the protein CASSQETQVPDTQYF.

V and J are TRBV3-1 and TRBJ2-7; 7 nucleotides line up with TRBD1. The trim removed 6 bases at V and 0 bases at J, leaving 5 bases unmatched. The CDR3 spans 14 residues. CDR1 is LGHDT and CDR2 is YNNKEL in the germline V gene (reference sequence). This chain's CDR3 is CASRGRDSSYEQYF. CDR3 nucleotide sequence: TGTGCCAGCAGGGGCCGGGACAGCTCCTACGAGCAGTACTTC.

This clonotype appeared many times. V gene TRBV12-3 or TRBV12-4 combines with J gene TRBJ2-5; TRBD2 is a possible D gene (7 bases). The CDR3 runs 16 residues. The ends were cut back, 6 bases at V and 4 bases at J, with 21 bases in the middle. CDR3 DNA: TGTGCCAGCAGCGCCCTAGGGGGGGGGCTCACAGAGACCCAGTACTTC. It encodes CASSALGGGLTETQYF.

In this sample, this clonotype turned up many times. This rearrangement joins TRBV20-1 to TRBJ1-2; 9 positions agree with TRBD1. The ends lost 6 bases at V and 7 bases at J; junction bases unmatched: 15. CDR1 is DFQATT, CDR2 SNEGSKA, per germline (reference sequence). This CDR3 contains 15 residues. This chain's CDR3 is CSAPPGTGFSSGYTF. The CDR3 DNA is TGCAGTGCGCCACCGGGGACAGGGTTTAGTTCTGGCTACACCTTC.

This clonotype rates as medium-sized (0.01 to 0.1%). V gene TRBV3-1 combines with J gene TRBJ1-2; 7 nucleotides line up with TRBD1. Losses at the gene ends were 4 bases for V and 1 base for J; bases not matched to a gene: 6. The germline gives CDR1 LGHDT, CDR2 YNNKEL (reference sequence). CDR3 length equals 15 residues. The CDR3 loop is CASSLPGQHNYGYTF. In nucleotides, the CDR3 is TGTGCCAGCAGCCTTCCGGGACAGCATAACTATGGCTACACCTTC. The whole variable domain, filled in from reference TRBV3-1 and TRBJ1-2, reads DTAVSQTPKYLVTQMGNDKSIKCEQNLGHDTMYWYKQDSKKFLKIMFSYNNKELIINETVPNRFSPKSPDKAHLNLHINSLELGDSAVYFCASSLPGQHNYGYTFGSGTRLTVV.

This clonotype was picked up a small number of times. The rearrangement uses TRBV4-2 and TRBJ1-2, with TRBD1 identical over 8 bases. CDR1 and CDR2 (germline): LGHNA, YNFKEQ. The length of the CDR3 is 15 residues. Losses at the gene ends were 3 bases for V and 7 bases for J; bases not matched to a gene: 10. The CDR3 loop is CASSQLPGQVGGYTF. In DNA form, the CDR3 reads TGTGCCAGCAGCCAGCTTCCGGGACAGGTTGGTGGCTACACCTTC.